A single sample gave rise to the 26 T cell receptor beta chains below, sequenced in a study of blood T cell repertoires in COVID-19. Sequencing was performed with immunoSEQ multiplex PCR; in TCRdb, only in-frame clones are kept and a portion is missing. The sample contains some 140,000 clones, roughly nine tenths of which appear only once. Sequences were obtained from peripheral blood. The origin of the receptors is a man aged 50 to 60 with acute or convalescent COVID-19.

V usage is TRBV20-1 and J usage is TRBJ2-7; TRBD1 matches at 8 bases. The CDR3 extends over 11 amino acids. Trimming at V came to 8 bases and at J to 5 bases, leaving 5 bases not matched to a gene. Germline CDR1 and CDR2: DFQATT and SNEGSKA (reference sequence). CDR3 coding DNA: TGCAGTACACAGGGGGAAGACGAGCAGTACGTC. Amino acid sequence: CSTQGEDEQYV.

The chain couples TRBV28 to TRBJ1-3, with D maybe TRBD1 (5 bases). CDR1 is MDHEN, CDR2 SYDVKM, per germline. There are 15 residues in the CDR3. V lost 3 bases and J 3 bases, leaving 12 bases between the germline ends. The CDR3 DNA follows: TGTGCCAGCAGTTTGGGCAGTCAGGGTGGAAACACCATATATTTT. Translating gives CASSLGSQGGNTIYF.

The rearrangement joins TRBV4-1 to TRBJ2-2; 9 nucleotides match TRBD1. From germline, CDR1 is MGHRA and CDR2 YSYEKL. Trimming took 4 bases from V and 4 from J; bases not matched to a gene: 10. The CDR3 runs to 17 residues. CDR3 coding DNA: TGCGCCAGCAGCCTTAACCGGGACAGGGTTATCACCGGGGAGCTGTTTTTT. Protein: CASSLNRDRVITGELFF.

The CDR3 nucleotides read TGTGCCAGCAGCCAAGCCGCCGGGACAGGGTATTTAGAGACCCAGTACTTC. This translates into CASSQAAGTGYLETQYF. The chain combines TRBV3-1 (or the pseudogene TRBV3-2) with TRBJ2-5; 9 nucleotides line up with TRBD1. Germline V gene lookup returns CDR1 LGHDT and CDR2 YNNKEL (reference sequence). Losses at the gene ends were 1 base for V and 4 bases for J; bases not matched to a gene: 10. The CDR3 covers 17 residues.

This chain joins TRBV15 and TRBJ1-6, with 7 positions matching TRBD1. Per germline, CDR1 LNHNV and CDR2 YYDKDF (reference sequence). V shed 1 base and J 8 bases; nucleotides not matched to a gene: 5. This CDR3 is 15 amino acids long. The CDR3 loop is CATSRGQGSHSPLHF. In DNA form, the CDR3 reads TGTGCCACCAGCAGAGGACAGGGCTCGCATTCACCCCTCCACTTT.

The chain joins TRBV27 to TRBJ2-1; D may be TRBD1 (6 bases). The CDR3 is 14 amino acids. Trimming cost V 3 bases and J 6 bases, with 12 bases left between them. From germline, CDR1 is MNHEY and CDR2 SMNVEV (reference sequence). The CDR3 loop reads CASSFIGQFNEQFF. The CDR3 DNA sequence: TGTGCCAGCAGTTTTATAGGACAGTTCAATGAGCAGTTCTTC.

This rearrangement joins TRBV9 to TRBJ1-6; D gene unclear. The germline V gene has CDR1 SGDLS and CDR2 YYNGEE. The CDR3 sequence is 16 residues long. V was pared by 0 bases and J by 8 bases, with 15 bases between. The CDR3 DNA follows: TGTGCCAGCAGCGTAGCTGTAAGGCAGGAAGATTCACCCCTCCACTTT. Amino acids: CASSVAVRQEDSPLHF.

Here the CDR3 reads CASSQQGTTEAFF. CDR3 coding DNA: TGTGCCAGCAGTCAACAGGGAACCACTGAAGCTTTCTTT. The V gene is TRBV27, the J gene TRBJ1-1, with D maybe TRBD1 (6 bases). CDR1 and CDR2 (germline): MNHEY, SMNVEV (reference sequence). The length of the CDR3 is 13 residues. Trimming pared 5 bases from V and 4 bases from J, leaving 11 bases between.

This rearrangement joins TRBV5-4 to TRBJ1-6, with D perhaps matching TRBD1 (5 bases). V dropped 3 bases and J dropped 11 bases, with 9 bases sitting between them. CDR1 and CDR2 from the germline V gene are SGHNT and YYREEE (reference sequence). This CDR3 comprises 12 residues. In DNA, the CDR3 is TGTGCCAGCAGCTCAGGGTCAGCACCCCTCCACTTT. Translation gives CASSSGSAPLHF.

The chain has TRBV27 and TRBJ2-7, with 16 bases identical to TRBD2. Germline CDR1 MNHEY, CDR2 SMNVEV (reference sequence). V lost 1 base to trimming and J lost 2 bases; unmatched junction nucleotides: 8. This CDR3 comprises 19 residues. CDR3 loop: CASSLYPGLAGGFPYEQYF. The CDR3 nucleotides are TGTGCCAGCAGTTTATATCCGGGACTAGCGGGAGGGTTCCCCTACGAGCAGTACTTC.

The V call is TRBV28, the J call TRBJ2-7; TRBD1 aligns across 7 bases. Germline V lookup: CDR1 MDHEN, CDR2 SYDVKM. This CDR3 is 16 amino acids long. The V gene end was trimmed by 5 bases and the J gene end by 2 bases; junction bases not matched to a gene: 12. CDR3 DNA sequence: TGTGCCAGCAGTACCCCCAGGGGGAGAGAGGCCTACGAGCAGTACTTC. Its translation is CASSTPRGREAYEQYF.

This chain joins TRBV9 and TRBJ1-2; D ambiguous. Trimming took off 0 bases at V and 5 bases at J, with 5 bases between the two ends. The CDR3 is 12 residues long. The germline CDR1 and CDR2 sequences are SGDLS and YYNGEE. The CDR3 coding sequence is TGTGCCAGCAGCGTAGGCGGGTATGGCTACACCTTC. Its protein is CASSVGGYGYTF.

The V call is TRBV4-1, the J call TRBJ1-5; possibly TRBD1 for D (6 bases). Germline values: CDR1 MGHRA, CDR2 YSYEKL. This CDR3 spans 17 amino acids. Trimming removed 2 bases at V and 1 base at J, with 15 bases between. DNA of the CDR3: TGCGCCAGCAGCCAACAACAGGGAATACGGAGCAATCAGCCCCAGCATTTT. Protein sequence: CASSQQQGIRSNQPQHF.

The genes are TRBV5-4 and TRBJ2-7, with 7 positions matching TRBD1. Trimming removed 5 bases from V and 5 bases from J; junction bases left unmatched: 4. This CDR3 is 12 amino acids long. The germline V gene has CDR1 SGHNT and CDR2 YYREEE (reference sequence). CDR3 residues: CASRGTGDEQYF. CDR3 in DNA: TGTGCCAGCAGGGGAACAGGGGACGAGCAGTACTTC.

CDR3 in amino acids: CASSFSLRSPYNEQFF. DNA of the CDR3: TGTGCCAGTAGCTTTAGTTTGCGGAGCCCCTACAATGAGCAGTTCTTC. The gene calls are TRBV19 and TRBJ2-1; D unresolved. V was trimmed by 6 bases and J by 2 bases, leaving 17 bases between them. The CDR3 loop spans 16 amino acids. Looked up from germline, CDR1 is LNHDA and CDR2 is SQIVND (reference sequence).

The chain joins TRBV11-1 to TRBJ2-7; weak D call: TRBD1 (6 bases). Per the germline V gene, CDR1 is SGHAT and CDR2 is FQDESV (reference sequence). The V end lost 5 bases, the J end lost 1 base, and 12 bases lay between the germline ends. The CDR3 is 14 amino acids. This CDR3 is CASSLGQLSYEQYF. The CDR3 DNA is TGTGCCAGCAGCCTCGGACAGCTTTCCTACGAGCAGTACTTC.

J is TRBJ2-3 and V is TRBV7-9, with no clear D. This CDR3 has 14 residues. Germline values: CDR1 SEHNR, CDR2 FQNEAQ (reference sequence). V lost 4 bases to trimming and J lost 5 bases, with 13 bases between them. The CDR3 loop is CASSSMSSVDTQYF. The CDR3 DNA reads as TGTGCCAGCAGCTCCATGTCTTCGGTAGATACGCAGTATTTT.

V is TRBV12-3 or TRBV12-4 and J is TRBJ1-1, with D unresolved. The CDR3 loop spans 12 amino acids. Deletions cut 6 bases from V and 1 base from J, with 6 bases between. The CDR3 DNA reads TGTGCCAGCAGGCTAGAGAACACTGAAGCTTTCTTT. This encodes CASRLENTEAFF.

Notes on this clone: The same CDR3 also results from other DNA sequences found in this sample. The chain joins TRBV9 to TRBJ2-2; a possible D gene is TRBD1 (6 bases). This CDR3 is 15 amino acids long. From germline, CDR1 is SGDLS and CDR2 YYNGEE. The V end was cut by 0 bases, the J end by 2 bases, with 8 bases between. The CDR3 DNA is TGTGCCAGCAGCGTAGGGGGGCTTAACACCGGGGAGCTGTTTTTT. Translating gives CASSVGGLNTGELFF.

The chain employs TRBV18 and TRBJ1-2; 8 bases line up with TRBD1. This CDR3 region has 16 residues. Germline CDR1 is KGHSH and CDR2 is LQKENI. The V and J ends lost 0 bases and 3 bases, in that order; junction bases with no gene match: 6. CDR3 protein: CASSPPTDRVDYGYTF. The CDR3 DNA reads as TGTGCCAGCTCACCACCGACGGACAGGGTCGACTATGGCTACACCTTC.

This chain joins TRBV6-6 and TRBJ1-1; D is uncertain. Germline V gene lookup returns CDR1 MNHNY and CDR2 SVGAGI (reference sequence). V gave up 6 bases and J gave up 4 bases, with 15 bases separating them. The CDR3 has 14 amino acids. In nucleotides, the CDR3 is TGTGCCAGCAGACGGGAGACGACGGCCACTGAAGCTTTCTTT. This gives the protein CASRRETTATEAFF.

This chain uses TRBV6-5 with TRBJ1-1; maybe TRBD1 (5 bases). CDR1 is MNHEY and CDR2 is SVGAGI in the germline V gene. The CDR3 spans 15 residues. V was trimmed by 7 bases and J by 0 bases, leaving 15 bases between them. The CDR3 nucleotides read TGTGCCAGCACCAAAGGGGCCACAGTGAACACTGAAGCTTTCTTT. It specifies CASTKGATVNTEAFF.

The chain has TRBV6-1 and TRBJ2-1, with TRBD2 as a possible D gene (6 bases). The CDR3 runs 14 residues. V gave up 0 bases and J gave up 15 bases, with 18 bases separating them. The germline gives CDR1 MNHNS, CDR2 SASEGT. The CDR3 DNA reads TGTGCCAGCAGTGAAGCATTTACTTCTCTGGAGGGGTTCTTC. Amino acids: CASSEAFTSLEGFF.

The chain employs TRBV28 and TRBJ2-2; a weak D match, TRBD2 (5 bases). The germline V gene has CDR1 MDHEN and CDR2 SYDVKM. This CDR3 spans 13 amino acids. Trimming took off 11 bases at V and 2 bases at J, with 12 bases between the two ends. CDR3 nucleotides: TGTGCCGCGGAAAGCGGAAACACCGGGGAGCTGTTTTTT. Protein sequence: CAAESGNTGELFF.

The chain recombines TRBV27 with TRBJ1-2; 8 positions match TRBD1. After removal of 6 bases from V and 8 bases from J, the junction contained 11 bases not matched to a gene. The CDR3 spans 14 residues. From germline, CDR1 is MNHEY and CDR2 SMNVEV (reference sequence). The CDR3 spells CASRAGTGNGGYTF. The CDR3, as DNA: TGTGCCAGCAGAGCCGGGACAGGTAACGGAGGCTACACCTTC.

The chain has TRBV10-3 and TRBJ2-7; a possible D gene is TRBD1 (5 bases). Trimming took 7 bases from V and 5 from J, leaving 15 bases between them. The CDR3 has 13 amino acids. The germline V gene encodes CDR1 ENHRY and CDR2 SYGVKD. CDR3 in amino acids: CAIKGQDRDEQYF. The CDR3, as DNA: TGTGCCATCAAGGGGCAGGATAGGGACGAGCAGTACTTC.